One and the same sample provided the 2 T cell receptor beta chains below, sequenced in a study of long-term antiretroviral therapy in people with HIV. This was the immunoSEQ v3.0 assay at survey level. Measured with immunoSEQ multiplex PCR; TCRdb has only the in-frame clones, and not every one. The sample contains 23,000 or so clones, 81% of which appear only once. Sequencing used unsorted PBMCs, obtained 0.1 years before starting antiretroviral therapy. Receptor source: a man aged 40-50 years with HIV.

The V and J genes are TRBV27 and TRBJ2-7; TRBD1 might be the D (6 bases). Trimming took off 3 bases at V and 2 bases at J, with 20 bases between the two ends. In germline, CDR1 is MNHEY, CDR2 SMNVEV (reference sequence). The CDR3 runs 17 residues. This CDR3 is CASSFRYPTDSTYEQYF. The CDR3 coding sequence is TGTGCCAGCAGTTTCCGCTACCCGACGGACAGTACCTACGAGCAGTACTTC.

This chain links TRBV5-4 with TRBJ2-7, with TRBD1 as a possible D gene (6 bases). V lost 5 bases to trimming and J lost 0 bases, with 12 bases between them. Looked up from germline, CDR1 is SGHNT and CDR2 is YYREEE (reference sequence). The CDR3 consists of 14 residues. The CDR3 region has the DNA TGTGCCAGCAGGGCTGACAGGAGCTCCTACGAGCAGTACTTC. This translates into CASRADRSSYEQYF.